This passage covers 12 T cell receptor beta chains from one sample sequenced in a study of early T cells in non-severe SARS-CoV-2 infection. Each CDR3 protein gets one entry after TCRdb re-called the 5' RACE reads with MiXCR. The repertoire holds 45,000 to 70,000 distinct CDR3 sequences, with 6.2% as singletons. The source material was whole blood. The receptors shown here come from an adult who was a healthcare worker with PCR-confirmed SARS-CoV-2 infection or an uninfected control (not recorded which).

The table lists this clonotype with a few counts. The V and J genes are TRBV7-2 and TRBJ2-1; 10 nucleotides align to TRBD1. The V segment lost 7 bases and the J segment 8 bases; nucleotides outside the gene matches: 8. Germline values: CDR1 SGHTA, CDR2 FQGNSA. The CDR3 consists of 14 residues. The CDR3 region is CASIGTGDYYEQFF. CDR3 in DNA: TGTGCCAGCATCGGGACAGGGGATTATTATGAGCAGTTCTTC.

Only a few counts were recorded for this clonotype. The gene calls are TRBV30 and TRBJ1-5; 11 nucleotides line up with TRBD1. The CDR3 spans 13 residues. After removal of 1 base from V and 7 bases from J, the junction contained 0 bases not matched to a gene. Germline V gene data show CDR1 as GTSNPN and CDR2 as SVGIG (reference sequence). The CDR3 is CAWSGDRGQPQHF. CDR3 in DNA: TGTGCCTGGAGTGGGGACAGGGGGCAGCCCCAGCATTTT. Using reference TRBV30 and TRBJ1-5 for the parts outside the CDR3, the full variable domain is SQTIHQWPATLVQPVGSPLSLECTVEGTSNPNLYWYRQAAGRGLQLLFYSVGIGQISSEVPQNLSASRPQDRQFILSSKKLLLSDSGFYLCAWSGDRGQPQHFGDGTRLSIL.

The genes are TRBV20-1 and TRBJ1-1, with TRBD1 matching 9 bases. The CDR3 is 14 residues long. Germline assignment: CDR1 DFQATT and CDR2 SNEGSKA (reference sequence). V lost 5 bases to trimming and J lost 6 bases; unmatched junction nucleotides: 10. The CDR3: CSAPRTGATSEAFF. CDR3 DNA sequence: TGCAGTGCTCCCCGGACAGGGGCGACGTCTGAAGCTTTCTTT.

This clonotype was seen a few times. The chain recombines TRBV7-9 with TRBJ2-3; 10 nucleotides line up with TRBD1. The germline gives CDR1 SEHNR, CDR2 FQNEAQ (reference sequence). The CDR3 runs to 14 residues. V lost 3 bases and J lost 5; bases outside the gene matches: 2. The CDR3 nucleotides are TGTGCCAGCAGCTTTGGGACAGGGGAAGATACGCAGTATTTT. It yields the protein CASSFGTGEDTQYF.

The CDR3 DNA is TGTGCCAGCAGTTACCAGCGGGGGGTGGATGAGCAGTTCTTC. Amino acids: CASSYQRGVDEQFF. V is TRBV6-2 or TRBV6-3 and J is TRBJ2-1; TRBD2 aligns across 9 bases. The CDR3 runs 14 residues. With 2 bases clipped from V and 8 bases from J, the junction kept 4 bases outside the gene matches. Looked up from germline, CDR1 is MNHEY and CDR2 is SVGEGT.

This chain links TRBV5-1 with TRBJ1-2, with D maybe TRBD1 (5 bases). V was pared by 5 bases and J by 4 bases, with 12 bases between. The CDR3 spans 13 residues. Germline CDR1 reads SGHRS; CDR2 reads YFSETQ. DNA of the CDR3: TGCGCCAGCAGTATCGACAGAGGCTATGGCTACACCTTC. Its translation: CASSIDRGYGYTF. Based on the CDR3 plus reference TRBV5-1 and TRBJ1-2, the full variable domain is KAGVTQTPRYLIKTRGQQVTLSCSPISGHRSVSWYQQTPGQGLQFLFEYFSETQRNKGNFPGRFSGRQFSNSRSEMNVSTLELGDSALYLCASSIDRGYGYTFGSGTRLTVV.

In this sample, this clonotype turned up many times. The rearrangement links TRBV12-3 or TRBV12-4 to TRBJ2-5; D gene uncertain. V was cut by 1 base and J by 4 bases, with 7 bases left in between. The CDR3 is made up of 13 amino acids. In DNA, the CDR3 is TGTGCCAGCAGTTTAGACTCCGGAGAGACCCAGTACTTC. It codes for CASSLDSGETQYF.

This clonotype showed up just a few times. The genes are TRBV12-3 or TRBV12-4 and TRBJ2-5, with D perhaps matching TRBD1 or TRBD2 (7 bases each). V gave up 5 bases and J gave up 0 bases, with 13 bases separating them. CDR3 size: 15 residues. The CDR3 region is CASSPPGGDQETQYF. The CDR3 DNA sequence: TGTGCCAGCAGTCCTCCAGGGGGGGACCAAGAGACCCAGTACTTC.

The table lists this clonotype with many counts. V and J are TRBV28 and TRBJ2-1; possible D gene TRBD2, 6 bases. Per the germline V gene, CDR1 is MDHEN and CDR2 is SYDVKM. CDR3 length: 15 amino acids. The V gene lost 7 bases and the J gene lost 4 bases, with 17 bases spanning the gap. The chain's CDR3 is CASKLSGAAYNEQFF. CDR3 coding DNA: TGTGCCAGCAAGCTTAGCGGCGCCGCTTACAATGAGCAGTTCTTC.

This clonotype came up many times. The genes are TRBV6-2 or TRBV6-3 and TRBJ2-1; 9 nucleotides line up with TRBD2. Unmatched junction bases numbered 17, after V lost 6 bases and J lost 2 bases. CDR3 size: 19 residues. The germline gives CDR1 MNHEY, CDR2 SVGEGT. Written as DNA, the CDR3 is TGTGCCAGCAGCCCAGGGTTGATAGCGGGGGCGTTTACCTACAATGAGCAGTTCTTC. Amino acids: CASSPGLIAGAFTYNEQFF.

The table lists this clonotype with many counts. The rearrangement uses TRBV20-1 and TRBJ2-6, with 8 bases fitting TRBD1. Germline CDR1 is DFQATT and CDR2 is SNEGSKA (reference sequence). The CDR3 has 16 amino acids. Trimming removed 5 bases from V and 1 base from J; junction bases left unmatched: 7. The CDR3 nucleotides are TGCAGTGCTGGACAGGGTGAGGTATCTGGGGCCAACGTCCTGACTTTC. Protein sequence: CSAGQGEVSGANVLTF.

Of note for this clonotype: One junction end disagrees with the germline gene, perhaps due to a read error. V gene TRBV9 combines with J gene TRBJ2-1, with 10 bases identical to TRBD1. The germline V gene encodes CDR1 SGDLS and CDR2 YYNGEE. CDR3 length equals 16 residues. The CDR3 coding sequence is TGTGCCAGCAGCGGAAGACAGGGGGCGGGCGGCAATGGGCAGTTCTTC. The encoded protein is CASSGRQGAGGNGQFF.